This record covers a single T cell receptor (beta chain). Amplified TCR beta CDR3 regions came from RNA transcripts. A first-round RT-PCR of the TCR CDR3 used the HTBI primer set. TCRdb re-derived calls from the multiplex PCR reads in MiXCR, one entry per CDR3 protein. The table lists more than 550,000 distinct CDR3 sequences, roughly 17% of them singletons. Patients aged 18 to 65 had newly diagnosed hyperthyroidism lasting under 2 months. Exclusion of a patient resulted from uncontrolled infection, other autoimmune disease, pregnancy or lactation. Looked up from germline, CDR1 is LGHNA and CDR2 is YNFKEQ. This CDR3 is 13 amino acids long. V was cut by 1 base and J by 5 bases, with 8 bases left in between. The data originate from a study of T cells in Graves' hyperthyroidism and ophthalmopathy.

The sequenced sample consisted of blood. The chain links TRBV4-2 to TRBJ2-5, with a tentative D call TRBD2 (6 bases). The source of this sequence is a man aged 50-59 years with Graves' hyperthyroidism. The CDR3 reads CASSQAAGETQYF. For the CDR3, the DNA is TGTGCCAGCAGCCAAGCGGCGGGGGAGACCCAGTACTTC.